This TCR beta chain appears in the sequencing data of a study of human T cells and chemical hapten exposure. Study details: The study sensitized with 2% DPC on a 2 cm by 2 cm patch of upper inner arm skin. Across the whole study, which lasted about 6 months, patients were given diphenylcyclopropenone on the scalp once a week.

This clonotype was found many times. Its antigen remains unknown. Findings of the study overall: Compared with pre-sensitization or healthy control sets, expanded TCRs clustered more.

This CDR3 spans 16 amino acids. V was shortened by 8 bases and J by 0 bases, with 16 bases between the two germline ends. Germline CDR1 is LNHDA and CDR2 is SQIVND (reference sequence). TCRdb reanalysed the RACE reads using MiXCR and keeps one entry per CDR3 protein. The table records 150,000 to 200,000 distinct CDR3 sequences, 13% to 15% of them present only once. Described time point: patch test 1, 2 weeks after DPC sensitization. Described treatment: therapeutic diphenylcyclopropenone sensitization with weekly scalp DPC. Patients had alopecia, were aged 18 to 70, and were not pregnant. The source material was whole blood, sampled in connection with sensitization to the hapten diphenylcyclopropenone (DPC). This sequence was found in a woman aged 30 to 39 with alopecia areata. Some clones in this sample may be carry-over from other donors' samples. V gene TRBV19 combines with J gene TRBJ2-2; D remains unclear. The CDR3 loop reads CASHDLGLSNTGELFF. CDR3 in DNA: TGTGCCAGTCATGACCTAGGTCTTTCGAACACCGGGGAGCTGTTTTTT.